What follows describes a single TCR beta chain. Its matching antigen is unknown. The V gene lost 3 bases and the J gene lost 7 bases, with 9 bases spanning the gap. The CDR3 has 12 amino acids. The germline gives CDR1 SGHTA, CDR2 FQGNSA. The sample belongs to a study of cytomegalovirus exposure and HLA in healthy donors. Study details: The 120 or so validation repertoires matched the approximately 670 first-cohort repertoires in platform, a later analysis reported.

Donors came from a validation cohort of over 100 subjects, distinct from the first 666-subject cohort. Study conclusions and caveats: A few chains linked to CMV were shown in vitro to be specific for CMV antigens. The tendency of first-cohort TCR clusters to co-occur in the approximately 120 validation repertoires was identified by a subsequent analysis.

Only in-frame clones appear in the TCRdb table, and some are missing; sequencing was by immunoSEQ multiplex PCR. The sample records over 60,000 clones, 85% to 95% being singletons. This TCR came from a man in his late teens or twenties in good health and CMV-seronegative. The chain combines TRBV7-2 with TRBJ1-1; D unclear. The sequenced material came from PBMCs. CDR3 coding DNA: TGTGCCAGCAGCTTTTTTGCCGGTGAAGCTTTCTTT. Translating gives CASSFFAGEAFF.